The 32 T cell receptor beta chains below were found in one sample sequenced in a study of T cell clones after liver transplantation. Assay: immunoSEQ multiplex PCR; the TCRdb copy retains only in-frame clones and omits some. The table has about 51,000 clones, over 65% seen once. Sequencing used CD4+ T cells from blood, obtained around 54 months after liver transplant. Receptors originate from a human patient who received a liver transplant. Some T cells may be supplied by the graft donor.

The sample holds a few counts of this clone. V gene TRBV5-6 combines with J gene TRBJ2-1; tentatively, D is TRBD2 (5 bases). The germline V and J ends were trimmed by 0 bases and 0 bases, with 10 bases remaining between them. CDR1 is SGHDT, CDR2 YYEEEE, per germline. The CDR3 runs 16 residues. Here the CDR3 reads CASSLAASSSYNEQFF. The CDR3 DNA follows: TGTGCCAGCAGCTTGGCCGCTAGCTCCTCCTACAATGAGCAGTTCTTC.

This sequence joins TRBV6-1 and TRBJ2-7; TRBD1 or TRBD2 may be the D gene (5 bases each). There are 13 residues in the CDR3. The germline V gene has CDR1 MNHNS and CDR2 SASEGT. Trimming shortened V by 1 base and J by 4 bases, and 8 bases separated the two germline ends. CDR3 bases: TGTGCCAGCAGTGAAGTGAGGGGATACGAGCAGTACTTC. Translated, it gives CASSEVRGYEQYF.

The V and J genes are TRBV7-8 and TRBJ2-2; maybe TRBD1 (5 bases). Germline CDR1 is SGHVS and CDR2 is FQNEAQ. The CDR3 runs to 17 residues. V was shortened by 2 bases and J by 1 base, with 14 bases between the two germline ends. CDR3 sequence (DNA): TGTGCCAGCAGCTTATTCGGTCGGCAGGGGAACACCGGGGAGCTGTTTTTT. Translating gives CASSLFGRQGNTGELFF.

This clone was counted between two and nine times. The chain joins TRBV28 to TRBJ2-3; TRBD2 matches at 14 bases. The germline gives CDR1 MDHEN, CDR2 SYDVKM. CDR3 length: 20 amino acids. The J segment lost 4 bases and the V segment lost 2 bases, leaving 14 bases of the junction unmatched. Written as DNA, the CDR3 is TGTGCCAGCAGTTTAGCTGGACTAGCGGGGGGTCGAGGGCGGGCAGATACGCAGTATTTT. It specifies CASSLAGLAGGRGRADTQYF. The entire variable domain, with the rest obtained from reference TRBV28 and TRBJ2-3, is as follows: DVKVTQSSRYLVKRTGEKVFLECVQDMDHENMFWYRQDPGLGLRLIYFSYDVKMKEKGDIPEGYSVSREKKERFSLILESASTNQTSMYLCASSLAGLAGGRGRADTQYFGPGTRLTVL.

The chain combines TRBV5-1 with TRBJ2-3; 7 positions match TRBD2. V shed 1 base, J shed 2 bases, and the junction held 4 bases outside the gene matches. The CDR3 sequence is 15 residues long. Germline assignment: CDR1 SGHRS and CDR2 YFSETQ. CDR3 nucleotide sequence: TGCGCCAGCAGCTTGACGAGCGGGACCACAGATACGCAGTATTTT. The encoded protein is CASSLTSGTTDTQYF.

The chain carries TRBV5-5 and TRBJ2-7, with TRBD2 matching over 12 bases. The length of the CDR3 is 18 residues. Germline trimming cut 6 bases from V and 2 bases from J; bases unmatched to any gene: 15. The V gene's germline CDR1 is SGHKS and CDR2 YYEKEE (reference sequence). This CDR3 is CASTSRPGTSGLTYEQYF. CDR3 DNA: TGTGCCAGCACCTCCCGACCCGGGACTAGCGGGTTGACCTACGAGCAGTACTTC.

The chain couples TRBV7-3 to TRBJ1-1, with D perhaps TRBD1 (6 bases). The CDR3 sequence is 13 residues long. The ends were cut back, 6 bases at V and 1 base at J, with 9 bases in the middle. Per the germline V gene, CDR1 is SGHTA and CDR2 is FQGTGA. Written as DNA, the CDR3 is TGTGCCAGCAGTGGGGGGCCGAACACTGAAGCTTTCTTT. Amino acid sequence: CASSGGPNTEAFF.

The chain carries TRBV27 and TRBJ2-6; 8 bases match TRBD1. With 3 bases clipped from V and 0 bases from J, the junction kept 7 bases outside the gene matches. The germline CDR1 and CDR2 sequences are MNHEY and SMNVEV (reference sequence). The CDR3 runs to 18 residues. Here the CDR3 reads CASSFAGTGLSGANVLTF. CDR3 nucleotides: TGTGCCAGCAGTTTCGCCGGGACAGGTCTCTCTGGGGCCAACGTCCTGACTTTC.

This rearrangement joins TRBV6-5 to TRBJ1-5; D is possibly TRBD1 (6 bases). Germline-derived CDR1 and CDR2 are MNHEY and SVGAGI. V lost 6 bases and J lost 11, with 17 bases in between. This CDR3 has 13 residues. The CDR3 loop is CASRTRDAGAQHF. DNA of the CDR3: TGTGCCAGCAGGACCCGGGACGCAGGGGCCCAGCATTTT.

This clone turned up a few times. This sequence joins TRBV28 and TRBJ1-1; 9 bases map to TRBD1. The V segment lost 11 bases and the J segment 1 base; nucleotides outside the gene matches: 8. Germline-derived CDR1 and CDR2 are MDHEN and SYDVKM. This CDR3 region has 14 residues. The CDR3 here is CAGRQGGKNTEAFF. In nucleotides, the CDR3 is TGTGCCGGGCGACAGGGGGGGAAGAACACTGAAGCTTTCTTT. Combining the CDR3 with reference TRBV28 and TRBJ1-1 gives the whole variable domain DVKVTQSSRYLVKRTGEKVFLECVQDMDHENMFWYRQDPGLGLRLIYFSYDVKMKEKGDIPEGYSVSREKKERFSLILESASTNQTSMYLCAGRQGGKNTEAFFGQGTRLTVV.

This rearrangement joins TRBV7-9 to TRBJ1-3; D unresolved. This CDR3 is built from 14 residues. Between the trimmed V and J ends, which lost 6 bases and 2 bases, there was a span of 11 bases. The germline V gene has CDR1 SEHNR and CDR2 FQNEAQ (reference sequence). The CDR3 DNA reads TGTGCCAGCAGTCTGACCGCCACTGGAAACACCATATATTTT. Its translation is CASSLTATGNTIYF. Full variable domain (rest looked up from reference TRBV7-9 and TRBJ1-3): DTGVSQNPRHKITKRGQNVTFRCDPISEHNRLYWYRQTLGQGPEFLTYFQNEAQLEKSRLLSDRFSAERPKGSFSTLEIQRTEQGDSAMYLCASSLTATGNTIYFGEGSWLTVV.

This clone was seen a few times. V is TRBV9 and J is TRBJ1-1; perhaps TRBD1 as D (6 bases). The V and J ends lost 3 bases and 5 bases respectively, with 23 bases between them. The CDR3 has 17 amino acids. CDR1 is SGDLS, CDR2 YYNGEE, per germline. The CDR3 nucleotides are TGTGCCAGCAGCGGGGCCGGGGGGCTAGGTCCTGGAACTGAAGCTTTCTTT. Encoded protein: CASSGAGGLGPGTEAFF.

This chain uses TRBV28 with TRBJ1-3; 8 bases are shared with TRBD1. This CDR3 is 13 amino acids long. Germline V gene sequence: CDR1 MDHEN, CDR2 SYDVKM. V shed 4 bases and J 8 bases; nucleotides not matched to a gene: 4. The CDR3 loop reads CASSSGQEYTIYF. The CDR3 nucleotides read TGTGCCAGCAGTTCGGGACAGGAGTACACCATATATTTT.

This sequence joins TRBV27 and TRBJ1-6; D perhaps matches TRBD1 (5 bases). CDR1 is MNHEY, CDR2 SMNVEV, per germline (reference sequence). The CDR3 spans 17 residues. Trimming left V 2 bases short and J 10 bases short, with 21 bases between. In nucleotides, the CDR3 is TGTGCCAGCAGTTTAAACCGGGACCCAGGTCGAGGGTCACCCCTCCACTTT. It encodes CASSLNRDPGRGSPLHF.

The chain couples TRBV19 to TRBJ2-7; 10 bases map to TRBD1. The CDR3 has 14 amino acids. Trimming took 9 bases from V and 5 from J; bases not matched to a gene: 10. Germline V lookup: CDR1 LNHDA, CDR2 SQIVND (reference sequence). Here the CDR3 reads CASNQPGQGNEQYF. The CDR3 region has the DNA TGTGCCAGCAACCAGCCGGGACAGGGGAACGAGCAGTACTTC.

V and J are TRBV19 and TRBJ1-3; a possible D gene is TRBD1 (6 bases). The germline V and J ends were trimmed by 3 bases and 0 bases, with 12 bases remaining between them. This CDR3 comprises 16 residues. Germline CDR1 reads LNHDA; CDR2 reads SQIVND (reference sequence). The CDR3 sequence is CASSIEGQISGNTIYF. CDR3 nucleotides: TGTGCCAGTAGTATTGAAGGACAGATCTCTGGAAACACCATATATTTT.

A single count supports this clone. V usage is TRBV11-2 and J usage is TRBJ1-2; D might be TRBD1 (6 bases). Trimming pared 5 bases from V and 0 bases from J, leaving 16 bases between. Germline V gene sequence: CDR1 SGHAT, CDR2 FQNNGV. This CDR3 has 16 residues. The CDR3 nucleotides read TGTGCCAGCAGCGCGCCCAGGGACACCGCTAACTATGGCTACACCTTC. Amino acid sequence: CASSAPRDTANYGYTF.

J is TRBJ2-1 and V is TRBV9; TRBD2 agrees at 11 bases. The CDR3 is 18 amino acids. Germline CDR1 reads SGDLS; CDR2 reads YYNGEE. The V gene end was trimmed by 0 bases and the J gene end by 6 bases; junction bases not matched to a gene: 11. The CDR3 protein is CASSVAASGGTKGNEQFF. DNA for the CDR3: TGTGCCAGCAGCGTAGCAGCTAGCGGGGGGACTAAGGGCAATGAGCAGTTCTTC.

DNA of the CDR3: TGCGCCAGCAGCGAGACAGGGTTCCCACAGAACACTGAAGCTTTCTTT. Its translation: CASSETGFPQNTEAFF. The rearrangement links TRBV5-1 to TRBJ1-1; 7 bases are a match to TRBD1. CDR1 and CDR2 from the germline V gene are SGHRS and YFSETQ. After removal of 4 bases from V and 1 base from J, the junction contained 10 bases not matched to a gene. This CDR3 contains 16 residues.

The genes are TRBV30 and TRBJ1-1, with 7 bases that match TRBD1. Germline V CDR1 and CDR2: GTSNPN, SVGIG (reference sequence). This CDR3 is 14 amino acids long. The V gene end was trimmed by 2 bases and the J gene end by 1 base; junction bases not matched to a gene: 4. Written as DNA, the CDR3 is TGTGCCTGGAGTCCCACAGGGGCGAACACTGAAGCTTTCTTT. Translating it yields CAWSPTGANTEAFF.

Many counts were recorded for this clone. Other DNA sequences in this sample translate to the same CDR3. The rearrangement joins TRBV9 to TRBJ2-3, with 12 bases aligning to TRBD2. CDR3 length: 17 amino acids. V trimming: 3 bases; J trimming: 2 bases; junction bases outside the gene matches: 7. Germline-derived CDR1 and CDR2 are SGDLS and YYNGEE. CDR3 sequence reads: CASSAETSGGSTDTQYF. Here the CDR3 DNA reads TGTGCCAGCAGCGCGGAGACTAGCGGGGGATCCACAGATACGCAGTATTTT.

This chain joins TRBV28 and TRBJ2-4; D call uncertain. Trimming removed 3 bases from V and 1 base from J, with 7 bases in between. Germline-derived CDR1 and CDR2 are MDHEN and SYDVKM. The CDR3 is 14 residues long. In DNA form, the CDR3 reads TGTGCCAGCAGTTTCGAAGGTGCCAAAAACATTCAGTACTTC. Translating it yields CASSFEGAKNIQYF.

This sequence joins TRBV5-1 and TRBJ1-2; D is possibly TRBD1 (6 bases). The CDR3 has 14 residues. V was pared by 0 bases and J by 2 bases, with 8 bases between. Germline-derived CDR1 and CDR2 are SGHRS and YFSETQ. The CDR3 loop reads CASSLVGGNYGYTF. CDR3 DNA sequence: TGCGCCAGCAGCTTGGTAGGGGGAAACTATGGCTACACCTTC.

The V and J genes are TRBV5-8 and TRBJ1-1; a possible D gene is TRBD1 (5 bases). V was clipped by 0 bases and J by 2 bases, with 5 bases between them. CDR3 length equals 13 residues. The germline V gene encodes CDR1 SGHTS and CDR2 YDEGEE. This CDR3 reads CASSLGGNTEAFF. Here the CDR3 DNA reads TGTGCCAGCAGCTTGGGGGGCAACACTGAAGCTTTCTTT.

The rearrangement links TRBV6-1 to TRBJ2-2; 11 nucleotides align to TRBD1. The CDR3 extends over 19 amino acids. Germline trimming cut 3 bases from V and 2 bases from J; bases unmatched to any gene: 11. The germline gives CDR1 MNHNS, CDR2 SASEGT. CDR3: CASSESPPGTGGNTGELFF. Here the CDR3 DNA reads TGTGCCAGCAGTGAGTCCCCTCCAGGGACAGGGGGTAACACCGGGGAGCTGTTTTTT.

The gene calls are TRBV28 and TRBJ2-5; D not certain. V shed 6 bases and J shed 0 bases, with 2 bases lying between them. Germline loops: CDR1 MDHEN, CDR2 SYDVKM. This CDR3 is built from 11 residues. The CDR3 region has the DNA TGTGCCAGCAGGTACCAAGAGACCCAGTACTTC. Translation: CASRYQETQYF.

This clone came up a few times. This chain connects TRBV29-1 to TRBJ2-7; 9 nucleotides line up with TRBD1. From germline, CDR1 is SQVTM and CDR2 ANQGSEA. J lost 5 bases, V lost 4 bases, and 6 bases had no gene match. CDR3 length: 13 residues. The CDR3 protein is CSVVETGGDEQYF. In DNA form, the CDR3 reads TGCAGCGTTGTGGAGACAGGGGGAGACGAGCAGTACTTC.

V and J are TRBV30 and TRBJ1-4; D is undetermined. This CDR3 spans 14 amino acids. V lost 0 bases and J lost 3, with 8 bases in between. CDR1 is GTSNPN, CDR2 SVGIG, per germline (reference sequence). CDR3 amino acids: CAWSVPGANEKLFF. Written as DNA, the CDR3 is TGTGCCTGGAGTGTACCCGGGGCTAATGAAAAACTGTTTTTT.

The CDR3 here is CASSLAQGPDTQYF. CDR3 DNA: TGTGCCAGCAGCTTAGCGCAGGGCCCAGATACGCAGTATTTT. The V gene is TRBV7-2, the J gene TRBJ2-3; D may be TRBD1 (5 bases). Trimming pared 0 bases from V and 4 bases from J, leaving 8 bases between. Germline V gene data show CDR1 as SGHTA and CDR2 as FQGNSA. This CDR3 region has 14 residues.

CDR3 DNA: TGTGCCAGCAGCCAAGATCCGGGACTTCGCCCTAACAATGAGCAGTTCTTC. Its translation is CASSQDPGLRPNNEQFF. This chain connects TRBV4-2 to TRBJ2-1; possible D gene TRBD2, 6 bases. The CDR3 covers 17 residues. In germline, CDR1 is LGHNA, CDR2 YNFKEQ. The germline V and J ends were trimmed by 0 bases and 5 bases, with 17 bases remaining between them.

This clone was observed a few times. The CDR3 loop reads CASSYGRRGGYTF. In DNA, the CDR3 is TGTGCCAGCAGTTACGGACGGAGAGGAGGCTACACCTTC. The chain employs TRBV6-5 and TRBJ1-2, with no clear D. Trimming left V 2 bases short and J 8 bases short, with 12 bases between. This CDR3 is built from 13 residues. CDR1 and CDR2 from the germline V gene are MNHEY and SVGAGI.

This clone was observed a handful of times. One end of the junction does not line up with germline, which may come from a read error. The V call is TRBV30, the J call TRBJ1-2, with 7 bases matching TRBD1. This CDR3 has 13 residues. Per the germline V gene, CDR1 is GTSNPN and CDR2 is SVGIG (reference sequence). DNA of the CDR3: TGTGCCTGGAGTGTACATAACAGGGGCCCTGTCTCCTTC. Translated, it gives CAWSVHNRGPVSF.